This TCR beta chain stems from a study of PD-1 blockade in classical Hodgkin lymphoma. General study results and limits: The study reported lower baseline TCR diversity in newly diagnosed patients than in healthy donors.

Details on this clone: What it recognizes is unknown.

After autologous stem cell transplantation all patients relapsed, and prior brentuximab vedotin exposure differed between cohorts. Profiled with immunoSEQ multiplex PCR; TCRdb holds only in-frame clones, not every one. The sample lists roughly 40,000 clones, 88% occurring once. The CDR3 runs 15 residues. The V and J ends lost 0 bases and 0 bases respectively, with 6 bases between them. Germline V gene sequence: CDR1 SGHAT, CDR2 FQNNGV. The sequencing here drew on peripheral blood mononuclear cells (PBMCs), taken at baseline. The TCR comes from a human donor with classical Hodgkin lymphoma. The rearrangement links TRBV11-2 to TRBJ1-3; no definite D call. The CDR3 here is CASSLEGGSGNTIYF. The DNA of the CDR3 is TGTGCCAGCAGCTTAGAGGGCGGCTCTGGAAACACCATATATTTT.